This passage covers 14 T cell receptor beta chains from one sample sequenced in a study of blood T cell repertoires in COVID-19. The repertoire was sequenced with immunoSEQ multiplex PCR; TCRdb's copy has only in-frame clones and lacks some. The sample records approximately 360,000 clones, around 86% being singletons. Sequenced input: PBMCs or T cells enriched from blood (not recorded which). The receptors come from a woman aged 45-59 years who had recovered from COVID-19.

The gene calls are TRBV18 and TRBJ2-1; 9 bases align to TRBD2. CDR1 is KGHSH, CDR2 LQKENI, per germline. CDR3 length: 17 amino acids. V lost 2 bases and J lost 5; bases outside the gene matches: 10. This chain's CDR3 is CASSPAPASGADNEQFF. The CDR3 DNA reads as TGTGCCAGCTCACCAGCCCCGGCTAGCGGGGCCGACAATGAGCAGTTCTTC.

V is TRBV4-3 and J is TRBJ2-3; TRBD2 agrees at 8 bases. The V and J ends lost 3 bases and 5 bases, in that order; junction bases with no gene match: 13. There are 17 residues in the CDR3. Germline loops: CDR1 LGHNA, CDR2 YSLEER. The CDR3: CASSHRDGGAKGDTQYF. CDR3 DNA: TGCGCCAGCAGCCACAGGGACGGGGGGGCGAAGGGAGATACGCAGTATTTT.

This clone was recorded once. The chain carries TRBV9 and TRBJ2-5, with unresolved D. Deletions cut 0 bases from V and 1 base from J, with 13 bases between. The CDR3 extends over 16 amino acids. Germline CDR1 is SGDLS and CDR2 is YYNGEE. CDR3 sequence: CASSVGLSPLQETQYF. The CDR3 nucleotides read TGTGCCAGCAGCGTAGGCCTTAGCCCCCTCCAAGAGACCCAGTACTTC.

The chain joins TRBV12-3 or TRBV12-4 to TRBJ1-5; unclear D gene. This CDR3 comprises 12 residues. The V end was cut by 6 bases, the J end by 2 bases, with 5 bases between. The CDR3 region has the DNA TGTGCCAGCAGGGCAGGCAATCAGCCCCAGCATTTT. Amino acids: CASRAGNQPQHF.

In DNA, the CDR3 is TGTGCCAGCAGCTTAGCCGCTGGGGCCAACGTCCTGACTTTC. It is translated as CASSLAAGANVLTF. The rearrangement uses TRBV7-2 and TRBJ2-6, with D uncertain. The CDR3 is made up of 14 amino acids. CDR1 is SGHTA, CDR2 FQGNSA, per germline. Trimming removed 0 bases from V and 2 bases from J, with 2 bases in between.

This chain joins TRBV4-2 and TRBJ2-1; 7 bases fit TRBD2. J was trimmed by 9 bases and V by 2 bases; bases with no gene match: 13. This CDR3 has 16 amino acids. CDR1 and CDR2 (germline): LGHNA, YNFKEQ. CDR3 nucleotides: TGTGCCAGCAGCCAATTCTTCGGACTAGTCGAGGGTGAGCAGTTCTTC. Its protein product is CASSQFFGLVEGEQFF.

This clone was counted only a few times. This chain connects TRBV30 to TRBJ1-6, with 9 nucleotides matching TRBD1. The V and J ends lost 3 bases and 4 bases, in that order; junction bases with no gene match: 4. The germline V gene encodes CDR1 GTSNPN and CDR2 SVGIG (reference sequence). The CDR3 has 15 amino acids. This CDR3 reads CAWSLTGGYNSPLHF. In nucleotides, the CDR3 is TGTGCCTGGAGCTTGACAGGGGGTTATAATTCACCCCTCCACTTT. The variable domain in full, with the rest retrieved from reference TRBV30 and TRBJ1-6, is SQTIHQWPATLVQPVGSPLSLECTVEGTSNPNLYWYRQAAGRGLQLLFYSVGIGQISSEVPQNLSASRPQDRQFILSSKKLLLSDSGFYLCAWSLTGGYNSPLHFGNGTRLTVT.

The chain uses TRBV19 and TRBJ1-5; no reliable D call. V lost 8 bases and J lost 0, with 8 bases in between. Germline values: CDR1 LNHDA, CDR2 SQIVND (reference sequence). The CDR3 is 13 amino acids. Here the CDR3 reads CASSYSSNQPQHF. The CDR3 DNA is TGTGCCAGTTCTTACAGTAGCAATCAGCCCCAGCATTTT.

This clone turned up a few times. The chain uses TRBV30 and TRBJ1-6; no definite D call. Trimming removed 0 bases at V and 9 bases at J, with 9 bases between. CDR1 and CDR2 (germline): GTSNPN, SVGIG (reference sequence). This CDR3 is built from 13 residues. Here the CDR3 reads CAWSVQEGSPLHF. CDR3 nucleotides: TGTGCCTGGAGTGTTCAGGAGGGTTCACCCCTCCACTTT.

This chain joins TRBV6-2 or TRBV6-3 and TRBJ1-1; perhaps TRBD1 as D (5 bases). Germline CDR1 and CDR2: MNHEY and SVGEGT. The length of the CDR3 is 15 residues. Trimming pared 2 bases from V and 5 bases from J, leaving 15 bases between. The CDR3 region is CASSYRSGRETEAFF. DNA of the CDR3: TGTGCCAGCAGTTACAGGTCAGGGAGGGAGACTGAAGCTTTCTTT.

CDR3 amino acids: CASSQDLMGSGEGGYTF. The CDR3 region has the DNA TGTGCCAGCAGCCAAGACCTAATGGGGTCCGGGGAGGGTGGCTACACCTTC. V gene TRBV3-1 (or the pseudogene TRBV3-2) combines with J gene TRBJ1-2; D not certain. With 0 bases removed from V and 7 bases from J, the gap between germline ends came to 21 bases. Germline V gene sequence: CDR1 LGHDT, CDR2 YNNKEL (reference sequence). CDR3 length: 17 residues.

The V and J genes are TRBV4-1 and TRBJ1-6; D gene ambiguous. The CDR3 consists of 13 residues. The germline CDR1 and CDR2 sequences are MGHRA and YSYEKL. V gave up 0 bases and J gave up 11 bases, with 8 bases separating them. The CDR3 DNA reads TGCGCCAGCAGCCAAGAGGAGGTCGCACCCCTCCACTTT. Protein product: CASSQEEVAPLHF.

The chain has TRBV28 and TRBJ2-1, with 9 bases aligning to TRBD1. Unmatched junction bases numbered 6, after V lost 6 bases and J lost 6 bases. This CDR3 contains 14 residues. Germline CDR1 reads MDHEN; CDR2 reads SYDVKM. The CDR3 is CASSLGTGTNEQFF. CDR3 coding DNA: TGTGCCAGCAGCCTCGGGACAGGGACCAATGAGCAGTTCTTC.

The table lists this clone with a count of one. The chain recombines TRBV4-1 with TRBJ1-5; tentative D call: TRBD1 (6 bases). Germline V gives CDR1 MGHRA, CDR2 YSYEKL. The V and J ends lost 5 bases and 4 bases respectively, with 15 bases between them. CDR3 length: 15 residues. The CDR3 bases are TGCGCCAGCAGCTCTGACAGGAGCTATAATCAGCCCCAGCATTTT. This sequence encodes CASSSDRSYNQPQHF.